This record concerns one TCR beta chain sequence. Only in-frame clones appear in the TCRdb table, and some are missing; sequencing was by immunoSEQ multiplex PCR. The data show around 230,000 clones, about 82% seen once. This CDR3 has 14 residues. CDR1 GTSNPN and CDR2 SVGIG come from the germline V gene (reference sequence). Trimming took 5 bases from V and 7 from J, leaving 15 bases between them. This entry comes from a study of blood T cell repertoires in COVID-19. V usage is TRBV30 and J usage is TRBJ1-6; maybe TRBD1 (6 bases). Input material: peripheral blood. The sequence was obtained from a man between 45 and 60 years old with COVID-19, enrolled during active disease. The CDR3 reads CAWYPGTPNSPLHF. The DNA of the CDR3 is TGTGCCTGGTACCCGGGGACACCCAATTCACCCCTCCACTTT.